The 7 T cell receptor beta chains in this list originate from one sample, sequenced in a study of beta chain features in type 1 diabetes. Expressed TCRB transcripts got sequenced, as all isolated RNA was reverse transcribed. The protocol was immunoSEQ multiplex PCR, while the TCRdb copy is restricted to in-frame clones and leaves out a portion. Found here are approximately 340,000 clones, roughly 16% of them singletons; the top ten hold around 0.02%. The sequenced sample was naive CD4+ T cells from blood. Every receptor here comes from a woman under 30 in good health.

The J gene is TRBJ2-3, the V gene TRBV13; D uncertain. From germline, CDR1 is PRHDT and CDR2 FYEKMQ (reference sequence). The CDR3 runs to 12 residues. V was pared by 5 bases and J by 0 bases, with 3 bases between. The CDR3 DNA reads TGTGCCAGCAGCCTCAGCACAGATACGCAGTATTTT. As protein: CASSLSTDTQYF.

The genes are TRBV5-6 and TRBJ1-2, with D possibly TRBD1 on 6 matching bases. The CDR3 totals 16 residues. Germline V gene lookup returns CDR1 SGHDT and CDR2 YYEEEE. The V gene lost 3 bases and the J gene lost 8 bases, with 23 bases spanning the gap. The CDR3 DNA sequence: TGTGCCAGCAGCTCGCCTACGCGTCGGGGGGCGAGAGGCTACACCTTC. This encodes CASSSPTRRGARGYTF.

This clone appeared a few times. The chain carries TRBV4-1 and TRBJ2-7; D call uncertain. The CDR3 loop spans 12 amino acids. CDR1 is MGHRA, CDR2 YSYEKL, per germline. V was cut by 0 bases and J by 6 bases, with 6 bases left in between. CDR3 in amino acids: CASSQDLVEQYF. The CDR3 nucleotides read TGCGCCAGCAGCCAAGATCTAGTCGAGCAGTACTTC.

This chain links TRBV4-2 with TRBJ2-6; weak D call: TRBD1 (6 bases). The CDR3 consists of 18 residues. CDR1 LGHNA and CDR2 YNFKEQ come from the germline V gene. Trimming cost V 0 bases and J 2 bases, with 14 bases left between them. The CDR3 nucleotides read TGTGCCAGCAGCCAAGATAGGGGGAGCTGGCCTGGGGCCAACGTCCTGACTTTC. It codes for CASSQDRGSWPGANVLTF.

This clone occurred a few times. This chain connects TRBV19 to TRBJ2-7; TRBD1 matches 7 bases. This CDR3 spans 13 amino acids. The V gene's germline CDR1 is LNHDA and CDR2 SQIVND (reference sequence). V lost 6 bases, J lost 5 bases, and 7 bases stayed unmatched. The CDR3 DNA reads TGTGCCAGTAGACTGACAGGGCGGCACGAGCAGTACTTC. As protein: CASRLTGRHEQYF.

This clone was picked up a small number of times. The chain joins TRBV30 to TRBJ2-7, with 10 bases identical to TRBD2. The germline gives CDR1 GTSNPN, CDR2 SVGIG (reference sequence). J gave up 6 bases and V 3 bases, and 8 bases lay outside the gene matches. CDR3 size: 14 residues. This chain's CDR3 is CAWSPASGSSEQYF. As DNA, the CDR3 is TGTGCCTGGAGCCCCGCTAGCGGGAGTTCCGAGCAGTACTTC.

This clone was picked up a small number of times. The chain joins TRBV4-2 to TRBJ2-5; 12 positions agree with TRBD2. CDR1 and CDR2 (germline): LGHNA, YNFKEQ. Losses at the gene ends were 2 bases for V and 5 bases for J; bases not matched to a gene: 6. The CDR3 totals 16 residues. The CDR3 region has the DNA TGTGCCAGCAGCCAACCTAGCGGGAGGGCCGGGGAGACCCAGTACTTC. Protein: CASSQPSGRAGETQYF.